The sequence of this T cell receptor (beta chain) was determined in a study of blood T cell repertoires in COVID-19. Study-level information: Some COVID-19 samples were acute and others convalescent; all came from the United States, Italy and Spain. In each case, the material was cDNA or gDNA derived from T cells, B-cell-depleted T cells, or PBMCs.

Deletions cut 5 bases from V and 6 bases from J, with 16 bases between. CDR1 is SGHNT, CDR2 YENEEA, per germline. The length of the CDR3 is 14 residues. Generated by immunoSEQ multiplex PCR, the TCRdb table keeps only in-frame clones and is missing some. Altogether about 230,000 clones are present, 88% being singletons, with the ten largest covering about 2.5%. The clonotype originates from a woman aged 40 to 50 with acute COVID-19. The specimen sequenced was PBMCs or T cells enriched from blood (not recorded which). The gene calls are TRBV11-3 and TRBJ1-2; TRBD1 is a possible D gene (6 bases). The CDR3 loop is CASSNRAGSDGYTF. DNA for the CDR3: TGTGCCAGCAGCAACAGGGCGGGCAGCGATGGCTACACCTTC.